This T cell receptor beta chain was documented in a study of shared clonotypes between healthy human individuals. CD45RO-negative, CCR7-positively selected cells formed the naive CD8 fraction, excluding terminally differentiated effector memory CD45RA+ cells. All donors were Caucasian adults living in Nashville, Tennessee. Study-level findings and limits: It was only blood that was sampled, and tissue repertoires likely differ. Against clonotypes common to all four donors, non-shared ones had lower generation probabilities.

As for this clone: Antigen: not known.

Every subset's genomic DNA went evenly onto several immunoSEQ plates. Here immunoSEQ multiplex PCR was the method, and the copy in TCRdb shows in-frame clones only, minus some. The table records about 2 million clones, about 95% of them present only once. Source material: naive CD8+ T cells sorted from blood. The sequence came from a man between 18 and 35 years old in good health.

DNA for the CDR3: TGTGCCAGCAGTTCGGACTTTCCTTTTACCTACACTGAAGCTTTCTTT. Its protein is CASSSDFPFTYTEAFF. This rearrangement joins TRBV27 to TRBJ1-1; D is ambiguous. Between the trimmed V and J ends, which lost 4 bases and 3 bases, there was a span of 18 bases. Germline values: CDR1 MNHEY, CDR2 SMNVEV (reference sequence). The CDR3 consists of 16 residues.